This T cell receptor (beta chain) was retrieved from a study of graft-versus-host responses after intestinal transplantation. Turning to the study itself: Among the recipients, all got anti-thymocyte globulin induction and then tacrolimus and steroids for 2 to 3 years.

Germline V CDR1 and CDR2: SGHAT, FQNNGV. The CDR3 contains 14 residues. V was pared by 5 bases and J by 4 bases, with 12 bases between. Only in-frame clones appear in the TCRdb table, and some are missing; sequencing was by immunoSEQ multiplex PCR. The sample includes over 85,000 clones, over 90% seen only once; the top ten take about 0.2%. Of note for this clone: What it binds is unknown.

Study-wide results and caveats: Early HvG declines after transplant were associated with peak circulating GvH clone levels. Recipient-marrow GvH clones were detected, some having first appeared in ileum or blood.

The source was unstimulated CD4+ T cells sorted from spleen or lymph node cells, collected before transplant. The clonotype was recovered from a human donor who was the organ donor for an intestinal transplant. The V gene is TRBV11-2, the J gene TRBJ1-5; TRBD1 is a possible D gene (5 bases). DNA of the CDR3: TGTGCCAGCAGCCCAACGTCAGGGAATCAGCCCCAGCATTTT. Its protein product is CASSPTSGNQPQHF.